Reported below is one T cell receptor beta chain. Its target is not known. Method: immunoSEQ multiplex PCR; TCRdb's copy keeps in-frame clones and lacks some. The data show some 130,000 clones, with about 91% seen just once and approximately 3% held by the top ten. The sample belongs to a study of T cell responses to AZD1222 COVID-19 vaccine. The CDR3 has 12 amino acids. Germline V CDR1 and CDR2: MNHEY, SMNVEV (reference sequence). V lost 4 bases to trimming and J lost 4 bases, with 8 bases between them. Study results and limitations: Compared with day 0, the breadth and depth of the Spike-specific TCR repertoire rose significantly after two doses of AZD1222. Across spike, vaccine-associated CD4 TCRs were found, dominant at 160-218 and 743-854.

This sequence was found in an adult in good health. The chain combines TRBV27 with TRBJ2-7, with D tentatively TRBD1 (5 bases). The sequences come from peripheral blood, collected on day 0 of AZD1222 vaccination. The CDR3 is CASSSQGYEQYF. As DNA, the CDR3 is TGTGCCAGCAGTTCGCAGGGTTACGAGCAGTACTTC.